This paragraph reports one T cell receptor (beta chain). What it recognizes is unknown. In the PCR, 60 Vbeta and 13 Jbeta primers were used. Authors' processing steps: Later work found tens of millions of unique TCR beta chains, with 9.5 million to 12 million shared. Data came from immunoSEQ multiplex PCR; TCRdb stores just in-frame clones and leaves some out. The V and J calls and clone size come from that table; D and trimming were worked out from the DNA. The specimen's table records about 43,000 clones. This specimen comes from a study of cytomegalovirus exposure and HLA in healthy donors. With 3 bases removed from V and 5 bases from J, the gap between germline ends came to 8 bases. The CDR3 runs 12 residues. Per germline, CDR1 MGHRA and CDR2 YSYEKL. Points from the study as a whole: In all likelihood, a cluster of highly shared sequence variants was a sequencing artifact. A few chains tied to CMV proved CMV antigen-specific in vitro.

This sequence joins TRBV4-1 and TRBJ2-7; D possibly corresponds to TRBD2 (6 bases). Sequencing was performed on PBMCs. The sequence was collected from a woman in her twenties or thirties in good health and CMV-seronegative. CDR3 DNA: TGCGCCAGCAGCCACGGGGGAAACGAGCAGTACTTC. This encodes CASSHGGNEQYF.